This passage covers 8 T cell receptor beta chains from one sample sequenced in a study of blood T cell repertoires in COVID-19. Libraries were prepared by immunoSEQ multiplex PCR; TCRdb keeps only in-frame clonotypes and omits some of them. The sample yields under 200,000 clones, approximately 80% seen once. Sequenced: PBMCs or T cells enriched from blood (not recorded which). These receptors were collected from a woman aged 55-69 years with acute COVID-19.

The chain combines TRBV9 with TRBJ2-1; 8 bases map to TRBD2. V lost 0 bases, J lost 6 bases, and 8 bases stayed unmatched. The V gene's germline CDR1 is SGDLS and CDR2 YYNGEE. This CDR3 region has 16 residues. The CDR3 region has the DNA TGTGCCAGCAGCGTAGACAGCGGGAGCCTCAGCAATGAGCAGTTCTTC. Translated, it gives CASSVDSGSLSNEQFF.

This chain joins TRBV3-1 (or the pseudogene TRBV3-2) and TRBJ1-5; D is unclear. This CDR3 region has 15 residues. The V gene's germline CDR1 is LGHDT and CDR2 YNNKEL (reference sequence). Trimming took 1 base from V and 2 from J, leaving 9 bases between them. The CDR3 spells CASSQAMGGNQPQHF. The CDR3 DNA is TGTGCCAGCAGCCAAGCTATGGGAGGCAATCAGCCCCAGCATTTT.

The chain couples TRBV18 to TRBJ1-1, with 8 positions matching TRBD1. The V gene end was trimmed by 2 bases and the J gene end by 2 bases; junction bases not matched to a gene: 4. Germline V gene sequence: CDR1 KGHSH, CDR2 LQKENI. This CDR3 comprises 15 residues. The CDR3 region has the DNA TGTGCCAGCTCACCAGGGGGACAGGCCAACACTGAAGCTTTCTTT. It codes for CASSPGGQANTEAFF.

This clone was observed a few times. The gene calls are TRBV4-3 and TRBJ1-2, with D possibly being TRBD1 (6 bases). The V end was cut by 0 bases, the J end by 4 bases, with 12 bases between. The germline gives CDR1 LGHNA, CDR2 YSLEER. The CDR3 has 15 amino acids. The CDR3 DNA reads TGCGCCAGCAGCCAAGATTGGACAGTTGGCTATGGCTACACCTTC. As protein: CASSQDWTVGYGYTF.

V usage is TRBV25-1 and J usage is TRBJ1-5; tentative D call: TRBD1 (5 bases). The germline V gene encodes CDR1 MGHDK and CDR2 SYGVNS. The V and J ends lost 1 base and 0 bases respectively, with 13 bases between them. The CDR3 runs 17 residues. This chain's CDR3 is CASSEWEGRTSNQPQHF. The CDR3 region has the DNA TGTGCCAGCAGTGAATGGGAGGGGAGAACTAGCAATCAGCCCCAGCATTTT. The full variable domain, completed using reference TRBV25-1 and TRBJ1-5, is EADIYQTPRYLVIGTGKKITLECSQTMGHDKMYWYQQDPGMELHLIHYSYGVNSTEKGDLSSESTVSRIRTEHFPLTLESARPSHTSQYLCASSEWEGRTSNQPQHFGDGTRLSIL.

The rearrangement uses TRBV10-1 and TRBJ2-3; D remains unclear. CDR3 size: 13 residues. V was clipped by 5 bases and J by 2 bases, with 8 bases between them. The germline V gene has CDR1 WNHNN and CDR2 SYGVQD (reference sequence). The chain's CDR3 is CASSSELTDTQYF. CDR3 sequence (DNA): TGCGCCAGCAGTTCGGAGCTCACAGATACGCAGTATTTT.

This clone was counted a few times. CDR3 coding DNA: TGTGCCAGCAGGCGTTTCGATCAGCCCCAGCATTTT. Its protein product is CASRRFDQPQHF. The rearrangement uses TRBV6-4 and TRBJ1-5; D not resolved. Germline CDR1 and CDR2: MRHNA and SNTAGT. V lost 6 bases and J 5 bases, leaving 8 bases between the germline ends. The length of the CDR3 is 12 residues.

The chain links TRBV4-3 to TRBJ1-1; weak D call: TRBD1 (5 bases). The V end was cut by 0 bases, the J end by 4 bases, with 15 bases between. The CDR3 runs 16 residues. From germline, CDR1 is LGHNA and CDR2 YSLEER. Written as DNA, the CDR3 is TGCGCCAGCAGCCAAGATATATCCCCAGGGATCACTGAAGCTTTCTTT. It encodes CASSQDISPGITEAFF.